This T cell receptor (beta chain) is from a study of cytomegalovirus exposure and HLA in healthy donors. Whole-study context: Earlier, 117 million unique TCR beta sequences were recovered from about 200 million T cells by an analysis. Drawn from HLA-typed donors, tens of millions of unique TCRs were held in an early data release. The study, taken as a whole, reports: An assumption of roughly uniform sequencing depth across donors underlay the presence/absence analyses. Cytomegalovirus-associated status was assigned to about 150 TCR beta chains.

A word on this clone: The target antigen is unknown.

In the PCR, 60 Vbeta and 13 Jbeta primers were used. The table came from immunoSEQ multiplex PCR; TCRdb's copy has only in-frame clones and leaves some out. This table holds 65,000 to 85,000 clones, 65% to 85% found once. V lost 5 bases, J lost 0 bases, and 3 bases stayed unmatched. Per germline, CDR1 MNHNY and CDR2 SVGAGI (reference sequence). The CDR3 contains 15 residues. The V and J genes are TRBV6-6 and TRBJ1-5, with 8 positions matching TRBD1. Sequenced sample: PBMCs. This receptor was identified in a woman in her 50s in good health and CMV-seronegative. DNA of the CDR3: TGTGCCAGCAGTGGGACAGGACCTAGCAATCAGCCCCAGCATTTT. It codes for CASSGTGPSNQPQHF.